This paragraph covers one TCR beta chain sequence. This CDR3 is 16 amino acids long. CDR1 and CDR2 (germline): SGHAT, FQDESV (reference sequence). V was clipped by 1 base and J by 7 bases, with 19 bases between them. The entry originates in a study of control samples from healthy donors and cancer patients. Clones were sequenced by immunoSEQ multiplex PCR, and TCRdb holds only the in-frame ones, with some missing. This sample has about 150,000 clones, with about 94% found just once. Sequencing was performed on blood. The clonotype originates from a man in his forties in good health. The chain couples TRBV11-1 to TRBJ2-5; weak D call: TRBD2 (5 bases). CDR3 in DNA: TGTGCCAGCAGCTTAGTATCGTCCACCCAAGCGGCGACCCAGTACTTC. Translating it yields CASSLVSSTQAATQYF.